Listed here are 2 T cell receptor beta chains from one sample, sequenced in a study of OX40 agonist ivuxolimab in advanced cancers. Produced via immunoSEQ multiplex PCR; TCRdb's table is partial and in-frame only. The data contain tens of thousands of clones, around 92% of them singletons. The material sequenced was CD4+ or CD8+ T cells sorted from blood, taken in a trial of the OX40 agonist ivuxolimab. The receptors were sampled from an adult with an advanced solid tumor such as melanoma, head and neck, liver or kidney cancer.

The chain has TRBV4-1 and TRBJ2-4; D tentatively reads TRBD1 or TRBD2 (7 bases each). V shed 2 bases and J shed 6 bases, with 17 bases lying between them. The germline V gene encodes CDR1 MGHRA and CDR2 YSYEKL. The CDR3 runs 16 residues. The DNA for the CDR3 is TGCGCCAGCAGCCAACCTCTACAGGGGAGGGGAAACATTCAGTACTTC. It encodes CASSQPLQGRGNIQYF.

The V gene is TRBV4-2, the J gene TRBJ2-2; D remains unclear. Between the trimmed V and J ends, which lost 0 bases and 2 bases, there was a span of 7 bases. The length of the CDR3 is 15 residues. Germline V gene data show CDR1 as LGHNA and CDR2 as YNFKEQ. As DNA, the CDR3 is TGTGCCAGCAGCCAAGATAGGCTTAACACCGGGGAGCTGTTTTTT. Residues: CASSQDRLNTGELFF.